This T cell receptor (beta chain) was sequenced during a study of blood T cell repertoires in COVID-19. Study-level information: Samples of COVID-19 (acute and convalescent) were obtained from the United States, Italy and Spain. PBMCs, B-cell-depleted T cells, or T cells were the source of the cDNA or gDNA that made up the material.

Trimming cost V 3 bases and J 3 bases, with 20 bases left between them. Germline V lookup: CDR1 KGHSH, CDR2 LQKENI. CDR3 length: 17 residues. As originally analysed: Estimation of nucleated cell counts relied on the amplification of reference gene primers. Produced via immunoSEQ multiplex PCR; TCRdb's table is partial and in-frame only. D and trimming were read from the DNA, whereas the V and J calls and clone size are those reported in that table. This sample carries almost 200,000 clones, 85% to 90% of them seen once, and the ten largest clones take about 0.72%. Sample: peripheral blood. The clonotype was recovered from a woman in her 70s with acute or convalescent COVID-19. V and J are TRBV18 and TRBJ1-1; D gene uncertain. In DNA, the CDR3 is TGTGCCAGCTCACCTAATCTACATACAACGGGGTACACTGAAGCTTTCTTT. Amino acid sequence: CASSPNLHTTGYTEAFF. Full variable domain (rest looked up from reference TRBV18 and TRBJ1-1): NAGVMQNPRHLVRRRGQEARLRCSPMKGHSHVYWYRQLPEEGLKFMVYLQKENIIDESGMPKERFSAEFPKEGPSILRIQQVVRGDSAAYFCASSPNLHTTGYTEAFFGQGTRLTVV.